Listed below are T cell receptor beta chains from one sample, sequenced in a study of spatial heterogeneity in lung cancer. TCRdb re-called the 5' RACE reads through MiXCR, storing one row per CDR3 protein. Among 25,000 to 30,000 distinct CDR3 sequences listed, about 13% were seen once. Here the sequenced sample was PBMCs, taken at surgery. These receptors originate from a female donor with early-stage non-small cell lung cancer. Both conserved end residues are part of each CDR3. The D gene is left open where the match is weak. The size field is filled for only some rows; it gives once, few, many or a size class.

cdr3_length	v_call	clone_size	d_call	j_call	cdr3_nt	cdr3_aa
13	TRBV7-6	medium-sized	.	TRBJ2-7	TGTGCCACCGGACGGGGGCCTCCCTACGAGCAGTACTTC	CATGRGPPYEQYF
13	TRBV6-2/TRBV6-3	many	TRBD1	TRBJ2-7	TGTGCCAGCACCGGACAGGGGACCTACGAGCAGTACTTC	CASTGQGTYEQYF
12	TRBV20-1	many	.	TRBJ2-7	TGCAGTGCTTCGGGGGGCCCCTACGAGCAGTACTTC	CSASGGPYEQYF
15	TRBV7-8	.	TRBD1	TRBJ2-3	TGTGCCAGCAGCGACAGGGGATCCCTCACAGATACGCAGTATTTT	CASSDRGSLTDTQYF
8	TRBV29-1	many	.	TRBJ2-1	TGCAGCGTCCCTGAGCAGTTCTTC	CSVPEQFF
14	TRBV12-3/TRBV12-4	medium-sized	TRBD2	TRBJ2-3	TGTGCCAGCTCCACTAGCGGGAGTTCAGATACGCAGTATTTT	CASSTSGSSDTQYF
17	TRBV20-1	many	.	TRBJ1-6	TGCAGTGCCCAAGTTGTAGGGCAGTCCGACTATAATTCACCCCTCCACTTT	CSAQVVGQSDYNSPLHF
18	TRBV6-1	many	.	TRBJ1-6	TGTGCCAGCAGTCCCCACTCAACCGGGACGACGGTCTTTAGGCCCCTCCACTTT	CASSPHSTGTTVFRPLHF
15	TRBV12-5	many	.	TRBJ2-1	TGTGCTAGTGGTTTGGAGGCGGGGGCTTCGAATGAGCAGTTCTTC	CASGLEAGASNEQFF
12	TRBV5-5	.	.	TRBJ1-2	TGTGCCAGCAGCTTGGTGGCGGAAGTCGACACCTTC	CASSLVAEVDTF
15	TRBV6-1	few	TRBD2	TRBJ2-2	TGTGCCAGCAGTGCGATAGCGGGGGAGGCCGGGGAGCTGTTTTTT	CASSAIAGEAGELFF
14	TRBV29-1	many	.	TRBJ2-2	TGCAGCGTTTGTCGGACAGTGGACACCGGGGAGCTGTTTTTT	CSVCRTVDTGELFF
13	TRBV7-2	many	.	TRBJ2-5	TGTGCCAGCAGCTTAGGATCGCGAGAGACCCAGTACTTC	CASSLGSRETQYF
16	TRBV7-2	many	TRBD1	TRBJ1-6	TGTGCCAGCAGCTTCGTTCAGGGGGCAGGGAATTCACCCCTCCACTTT	CASSFVQGAGNSPLHF
15	TRBV11-2	.	.	TRBJ2-5	TGTGCCAGCAGCTTAGTGGCAATGGACCAAGAGACCCAGTACTTC	CASSLVAMDQETQYF
14	TRBV25-1	.	.	TRBJ1-5	TGTGCCAGCAGTGAGTTAAGGGATGTTCAGCCCCAGCATTTT	CASSELRDVQPQHF
13	TRBV6-5	many	.	TRBJ1-6	TGTGCCAGCAGGGGGACAACGAATTCACCCCTCCACTTT	CASRGTTNSPLHF
17	TRBV18	medium-sized	TRBD1	TRBJ1-2	TGTGCCAGCTCACCGGTGGGACAGGGCTGGTCTAACGATGGCTACACCTTC	CASSPVGQGWSNDGYTF
19	TRBV3-1	many	.	TRBJ2-6	TGTGCCAGCAGCCAAGATGAAGGTTTCGGGGGCTCTGGGGCCAACGTCCTGACTTTC	CASSQDEGFGGSGANVLTF
12	TRBV7-9	many	.	TRBJ1-1	TGTGCCAGCAGCTTAGTGAACACTGAAGCTTTCTTT	CASSLVNTEAFF
12	TRBV27	many	.	TRBJ2-7	TGTGCCAGCAGTTTTTACGGGGGCGAGCAGTACTTC	CASSFYGGEQYF
14	TRBV28	.	.	TRBJ1-6	TGTGCCAGCAGTTCCGACTCCTATAATTCACCCCTCCACTTT	CASSSDSYNSPLHF
14	TRBV29-1	.	.	TRBJ2-1	TGCAGCGACCAAAGCCGGGATAGTTACAATGAGCAGTTCTTC	CSDQSRDSYNEQFF
15	TRBV7-9	few	.	TRBJ1-2	TGTGCCAGCAGCTCAACAGGAGCTCGGGGATATGGCTACACCTTC	CASSSTGARGYGYTF
13	TRBV7-9	many	.	TRBJ1-1	TGTGCCAGCAGCTTAGATTTTATTGGGGAAGCTTTCTTT	CASSLDFIGEAFF
13	TRBV7-2	many	TRBD1	TRBJ2-1	TGTGCCAGCAGCTTAACAGGGGCCCTTGAGCAGTTCTTC	CASSLTGALEQFF
13	TRBV14	.	.	TRBJ1-4	TGTGCCAGCAGCCAAGTAGCGGCGGAAAAACTGTTTTTT	CASSQVAAEKLFF
12	TRBV10-3	.	.	TRBJ1-1	TGTGCCATCAACGAGGGAGGCACTGAAGCTTTCTTT	CAINEGGTEAFF
16	TRBV4-2	medium-sized	TRBD1	TRBJ1-5	TGTGCCAGCAGCCAAGACTTAGGACAGGGCAATCAGCCCCAGCATTTT	CASSQDLGQGNQPQHF